What follows are 30 T cell receptor beta chains derived from one specimen sequenced in a study of patients and donors after allogeneic stem cell transplantation. TCRdb analysed the RT-PCR reads with MiXCR anew, one entry per CDR3 protein. The repertoire includes some 960,000 distinct CDR3 sequences, roughly 17% of them detected once, and under 6.5% sits in the top ten. Input material: blood, either unsorted or a sorted T cell fraction (not recorded which). The receptors were sampled from a human donor who was either an allogeneic HSCT recipient or a stem cell or donor lymphocyte infusion donor (not recorded which). It is not recorded whose cells these are; they may come from a transplant donor.

This chain joins TRBV19 and TRBJ1-2; D gene ambiguous. The germline V gene encodes CDR1 LNHDA and CDR2 SQIVND (reference sequence). The CDR3 totals 12 residues. V shed 7 bases and J shed 1 base, with 7 bases lying between them. DNA for the CDR3: TGTGCCAGTACCCGGGTTAACTATGGCTACACCTTC. Translated: CASTRVNYGYTF.

This clonotype was seen many times. The V gene is TRBV5-1, the J gene TRBJ2-3; TRBD2 agrees at 7 bases. This CDR3 is 15 amino acids long. CDR1 is SGHRS and CDR2 is YFSETQ in the germline V gene. V shed 0 bases and J 1 base; nucleotides not matched to a gene: 2. Written as DNA, the CDR3 is TGCGCCAGCAGCTTGGCCCTAGCGGGCACAGATACGCAGTATTTT. It codes for CASSLALAGTDTQYF.

This chain joins TRBV12-3 or TRBV12-4 and TRBJ1-1; weak D call: TRBD1 (6 bases). With 7 bases removed from V and 0 bases from J, the gap between germline ends came to 18 bases. The CDR3 has 16 amino acids. The CDR3 sequence is CASKHGGGAMNTEAFF. CDR3 nucleotides: TGTGCCAGCAAACACGGGGGGGGGGCAATGAACACTGAAGCTTTCTTT.

This clonotype showed up just a few times. The chain is built from TRBV21-1 and TRBJ2-2; the table's D gene call, TRBD1, was not cross checked with the DNA. TRBV21-1 represents a pseudogene. CDR3 length: 17 amino acids. The CDR3 DNA reads TGTGCCAGCAGCAATCGAAGGACACTATTGAACACCGGGGAGCTGTTTTTT. Protein product: CASSNRRTLLNTGELFF.

This clonotype appeared a few times. The chain links TRBV4-1 to TRBJ2-3; the match to TRBD2 covers 10 bases. The CDR3 is made up of 19 amino acids. The germline gives CDR1 MGHRA, CDR2 YSYEKL. V lost 2 bases and J lost 3; bases outside the gene matches: 14. The CDR3 spells CASSQPSGGARSWTDTQYF. Written as DNA, the CDR3 is TGCGCCAGCAGCCAACCGAGCGGGGGGGCCCGTTCGTGGACAGATACGCAGTATTTT.

The chain has TRBV6-5 and TRBJ2-2; D is possibly TRBD2 (5 bases). This CDR3 contains 17 residues. The ends were cut back, 0 bases at V and 4 bases at J, with 15 bases in the middle. Germline lookup yields CDR1 MNHEY and CDR2 SVGAGI. In nucleotides, the CDR3 is TGTGCCAGCAGTTACTCGAGAGGGAAAGGACTCACCGGGGAGCTGTTTTTT. It is translated as CASSYSRGKGLTGELFF.

V gene TRBV5-1 combines with J gene TRBJ2-7; D may be TRBD1 (5 bases). CDR3 length equals 14 residues. Germline V gene lookup returns CDR1 SGHRS and CDR2 YFSETQ. The V end was cut by 5 bases, the J end by 3 bases, with 15 bases between. The CDR3 spells CASSLSTVGYEQYF. For the CDR3, the DNA is TGCGCCAGCAGTCTGTCGACAGTGGGCTACGAGCAGTACTTC.

The rearrangement joins TRBV12-3 or TRBV12-4 to TRBJ1-1; D is unclear. The CDR3 runs to 14 residues. The ends were cut back, 3 bases at V and 5 bases at J, with 13 bases in the middle. CDR3 sequence: CASSFDRQRTEAFF. Here the CDR3 DNA reads TGTGCCAGCAGTTTTGATAGACAAAGGACTGAAGCTTTCTTT.

This clonotype came up many times. The chain recombines TRBV20-1 with TRBJ1-1; the D is unclear. The CDR3 runs to 14 residues. Trimming removed 6 bases from V and 1 base from J, with 15 bases in between. Germline CDR1 DFQATT, CDR2 SNEGSKA (reference sequence). Here the CDR3 reads CSATRTERNTEAFF. The CDR3 coding sequence is TGCAGTGCCACCCGGACGGAGAGGAACACTGAAGCTTTCTTT.

The chain carries TRBV3-1 and TRBJ2-7; 10 bases align to TRBD1. V lost 1 base and J lost 2; bases outside the gene matches: 5. The CDR3 extends over 16 amino acids. Germline CDR1 and CDR2: LGHDT and YNNKEL (reference sequence). CDR3 nucleotide sequence: TGTGCCAGCAGCCAAGGTCAGGGACAGGGGCCCTACGAGCAGTACTTC. Translated: CASSQGQGQGPYEQYF.

There are a few counts of this clonotype. The CDR3 bases are TGCGCCAGCAGCTTGATGGGACGGATAAATGAAAAACTGTTTTTT. Translation: CASSLMGRINEKLFF. The J gene is TRBJ1-4, the V gene TRBV5-1, with a weak D call TRBD1 (5 bases). The V gene's germline CDR1 is SGHRS and CDR2 YFSETQ. Trimming pared 1 base from V and 5 bases from J, leaving 12 bases between. This CDR3 contains 15 residues.

This clonotype turned up a few times. The rearrangement joins TRBV5-1 to TRBJ1-2, with unresolved D. This CDR3 region has 15 residues. Germline V CDR1 and CDR2: SGHRS, YFSETQ. With 4 bases removed from V and 8 bases from J, the gap between germline ends came to 21 bases. In nucleotides, the CDR3 is TGCGCCAGCAGCCCTGACGGGGTTCTGGGAGGGGGCTACACCTTC. Protein: CASSPDGVLGGGYTF.

J is TRBJ2-2 and V is TRBV6-2 or TRBV6-3, with D perhaps matching TRBD1 or TRBD2 (5 bases each). CDR1 and CDR2 from the germline V gene are MNHEY and SVGEGT. The CDR3 has 17 amino acids. The ends were cut back, 0 bases at V and 2 bases at J, with 13 bases in the middle. The CDR3 spells CASSYSMGRKNTGELFF. CDR3 sequence (DNA): TGTGCCAGCAGTTACTCGATGGGACGAAAAAACACCGGGGAGCTGTTTTTT.

The V and J genes are TRBV6-4 and TRBJ2-5, with 11 bases fitting TRBD1. Trimming took 9 bases from V and 1 from J; bases not matched to a gene: 1. The CDR3 length is 13 residues. Germline lookup yields CDR1 MRHNA and CDR2 SNTAGT. The chain's CDR3 is CARGTGGQETQYF. The CDR3 region has the DNA TGTGCCAGGGGGACAGGGGGCCAAGAGACCCAGTACTTC.

Only a few counts were recorded for this clonotype. The chain uses TRBV4-1 and TRBJ2-3, with TRBD2 matching over 8 bases. The ends lost 1 base at V and 4 bases at J; junction bases unmatched: 7. Germline values: CDR1 MGHRA, CDR2 YSYEKL. This CDR3 is built from 16 residues. The CDR3 reads CASSQAAREVPDTQYF. The DNA for the CDR3 is TGCGCCAGCAGCCAAGCTGCGCGGGAGGTCCCAGATACGCAGTATTTT.

CDR3 in DNA: TGTGCCAGCAGTGAAGAGACAGCTAATGAAAAACTGTTTTTT. Amino acids: CASSEETANEKLFF. The rearrangement links TRBV2 to TRBJ1-4; TRBD1 is a possible D gene (5 bases). This CDR3 is built from 14 residues. V shed 1 base and J shed 3 bases, with 6 bases lying between them. The germline V gene has CDR1 SNHLY and CDR2 FYNNEI.

The chain uses TRBV12-3 or TRBV12-4 and TRBJ1-1; 7 bases are shared with TRBD1. Trimming removed 6 bases from V and 5 bases from J; junction bases left unmatched: 9. CDR3 size: 14 residues. DNA for the CDR3: TGTGCCAGCAGCCGACAGGGAAGGGGTACTGAAGCTTTCTTT. Protein: CASSRQGRGTEAFF.

The chain is built from TRBV7-9 and TRBJ2-7; a possible D gene is TRBD2 (6 bases). Germline assignment: CDR1 SEHNR and CDR2 FQNEAQ (reference sequence). This CDR3 is built from 17 residues. V was pared by 4 bases and J by 2 bases, with 21 bases between. The CDR3 region has the DNA TGTGCCAGCAGCTCACTGGCCGTCGGGACTGGGACCTACGAGCAGTACTTC. As protein: CASSSLAVGTGTYEQYF.

This clonotype was seen a handful of times. The chain is built from TRBV11-2 and TRBJ2-1; D call uncertain. From germline, CDR1 is SGHAT and CDR2 FQNNGV. This CDR3 has 13 amino acids. Trimming pared 4 bases from V and 5 bases from J, leaving 9 bases between. CDR3 protein: CASSSNLHNEQFF. DNA of the CDR3: TGTGCCAGCAGCTCCAACCTACACAATGAGCAGTTCTTC.

The chain employs TRBV6-2 or TRBV6-3 and TRBJ2-1; unclear D gene. V was pared by 2 bases and J by 0 bases, with 14 bases between. The CDR3 has 17 amino acids. Germline V lookup: CDR1 MNHEY, CDR2 SVGEGT. CDR3 nucleotides: TGTGCCAGCAGTTACGCACCCGGCAGAAGCTCCTACAATGAGCAGTTCTTC. It encodes CASSYAPGRSSYNEQFF.

This clonotype was counted a few times. The J gene is TRBJ2-2, the V gene TRBV24-1, with a tentative D call TRBD1 (6 bases). CDR1 is KGHDR, CDR2 SFDVKD, per germline. V lost 3 bases and J 5 bases, leaving 15 bases between the germline ends. There are 16 residues in the CDR3. DNA of the CDR3: TGTGCCACCAGTGATCCCCTGGACAGAAGGACCGGGGAGCTGTTTTTT. Its protein product is CATSDPLDRRTGELFF.

This clonotype was found a few times. The CDR3 here is CASRLGGTGNQPQHF. For the CDR3, the DNA is TGTGCCAGCAGGTTGGGGGGTACAGGCAATCAGCCCCAGCATTTT. The rearrangement joins TRBV27 to TRBJ1-5, with TRBD1 as a possible D gene (5 bases). CDR1 MNHEY and CDR2 SMNVEV come from the germline V gene (reference sequence). Trimming took 6 bases from V and 2 from J, leaving 14 bases between them. This CDR3 has 15 residues.

This clonotype has a count of ten or more. The rearrangement joins TRBV27 to TRBJ2-6, with D unclear. The CDR3 covers 14 residues. The germline CDR1 and CDR2 sequences are MNHEY and SMNVEV (reference sequence). V gave up 8 bases and J gave up 0 bases, with 8 bases separating them. CDR3 coding DNA: TGTGCCAGCTCCGAGGACTCTGGGGCCAACGTCCTGACTTTC. Translating it yields CASSEDSGANVLTF. The full variable domain, in which reference TRBV27 and TRBJ2-6 provide the parts outside the CDR3, is EAQVTQNPRYLITVTGKKLTVTCSQNMNHEYMSWYRQDPGLGLRQIYYSMNVEVTDKGDVPEGYKVSRKEKRNFPLILESPSPNQTSLYFCASSEDSGANVLTFGAGSRLTVL.

This clonotype was observed a handful of times. The rearrangement links TRBV7-9 to TRBJ2-5; the match to TRBD2 covers 7 bases. Germline V gives CDR1 SEHNR, CDR2 FQNEAQ (reference sequence). The CDR3 contains 15 residues. V shed 7 bases, J shed 11 bases, and the junction held 19 bases outside the gene matches. In DNA form, the CDR3 reads TGTGCCAGCAACCAATTAGCTAGCGGCCGACGAAGACAGTACTTC. Translation: CASNQLASGRRRQYF.

The chain recombines TRBV7-2 with TRBJ2-3; TRBD2 agrees at 7 bases. Germline assignment: CDR1 SGHTA and CDR2 FQGNSA. J was trimmed by 4 bases and V by 1 base; bases with no gene match: 5. This CDR3 has 15 residues. CDR3 region: CASSLVSGGADTQYF. CDR3 coding DNA: TGTGCCAGCAGCTTAGTTTCTGGGGGGGCAGATACGCAGTATTTT.

The table lists this clonotype with a few counts. This chain links TRBV5-1 with TRBJ1-2; D call uncertain. Germline V gives CDR1 SGHRS, CDR2 YFSETQ. Trimming shortened V by 5 bases and J by 8 bases, and 22 bases separated the two germline ends. The CDR3 loop spans 15 amino acids. CDR3 coding DNA: TGCGCCAGCAGATTAACGGGAGGGCCCATCGGAGGCTACACCTTC. Protein sequence: CASRLTGGPIGGYTF.

In this sample, this clonotype turned up a few times. This chain connects TRBV7-2 to TRBJ2-3; 7 bases agree with TRBD1. Germline values: CDR1 SGHTA, CDR2 FQGNSA. The V and J ends lost 2 bases and 0 bases, in that order; junction bases with no gene match: 5. The CDR3 has 16 residues. CDR3: CASSLIGQESTDTQYF. CDR3 DNA sequence: TGTGCCAGCAGCTTAATAGGACAGGAGAGCACAGATACGCAGTATTTT.

V and J are TRBV12-3 or TRBV12-4 and TRBJ1-2, with D unclear. There are 14 residues in the CDR3. Trimming left V 5 bases short and J 2 bases short, with 12 bases between. The CDR3: CASSNMGKNYGYTF. The CDR3 region has the DNA TGTGCCAGCAGTAATATGGGAAAGAACTATGGCTACACCTTC.

This clonotype was observed at least ten times. The chain couples TRBV5-1 to TRBJ2-1, with 11 bases lining up with TRBD2. In germline, CDR1 is SGHRS, CDR2 YFSETQ. J lost 8 bases, V lost 6 bases, and 4 bases had no gene match. The CDR3 extends over 13 amino acids. The CDR3 here is CASTTSGKDEQFF. The CDR3 DNA reads TGCGCCAGCACGACTAGCGGGAAGGATGAGCAGTTCTTC.

The chain employs TRBV27 and TRBJ2-7, with D possibly being TRBD1 (6 bases). Trimming pared 7 bases from V and 4 bases from J, leaving 17 bases between. CDR1 MNHEY and CDR2 SMNVEV come from the germline V gene (reference sequence). This CDR3 has 14 residues. The CDR3 spells CASMGQGSKYEQYF. Written as DNA, the CDR3 is TGTGCCAGCATGGGGCAGGGGTCGAAGTACGAGCAGTACTTC.